This T cell receptor (beta chain) was obtained from a study of blood T cell repertoires in COVID-19. The CDR3 sequence is 13 residues long. Trimming took 3 bases from V and 8 from J; bases not matched to a gene: 4. CDR1 and CDR2 from the germline V gene are SGHRS and YFSETQ. Measured with immunoSEQ multiplex PCR; TCRdb has only the in-frame clones, and not every one. This sample carries some 270,000 clones, approximately 90% of them seen once, and the ten largest clones take over 3.5%. Sequenced input: PBMCs or T cells enriched from blood (not recorded which). The TCR originated in a woman between 25 and 40 years old with acute COVID-19. This chain uses TRBV5-1 with TRBJ2-2; the match to TRBD1 covers 7 bases. CDR3 sequence: CASSSRGRGELFF. CDR3 in DNA: TGCGCCAGCAGCTCCAGGGGGAGAGGGGAGCTGTTTTTT.